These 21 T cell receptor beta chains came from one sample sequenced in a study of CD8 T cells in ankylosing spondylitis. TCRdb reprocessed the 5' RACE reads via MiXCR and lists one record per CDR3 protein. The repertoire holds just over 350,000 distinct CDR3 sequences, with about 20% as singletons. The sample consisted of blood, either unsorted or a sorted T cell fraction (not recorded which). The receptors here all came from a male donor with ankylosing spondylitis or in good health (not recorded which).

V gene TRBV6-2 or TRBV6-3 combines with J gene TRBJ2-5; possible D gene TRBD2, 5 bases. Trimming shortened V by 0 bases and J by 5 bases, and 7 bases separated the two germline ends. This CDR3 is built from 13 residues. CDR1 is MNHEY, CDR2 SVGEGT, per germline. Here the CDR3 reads CASSYSRRETQYF. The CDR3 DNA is TGTGCCAGCAGTTACTCGAGGAGGGAGACCCAGTACTTC.

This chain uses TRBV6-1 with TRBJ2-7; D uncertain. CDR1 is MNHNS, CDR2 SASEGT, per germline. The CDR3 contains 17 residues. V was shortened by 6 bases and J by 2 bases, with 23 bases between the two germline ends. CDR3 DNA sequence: TGTGCCAGCAGCGAACCCCCGAGCCACCTCGTACCCTACGAGCAGTACTTC. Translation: CASSEPPSHLVPYEQYF.

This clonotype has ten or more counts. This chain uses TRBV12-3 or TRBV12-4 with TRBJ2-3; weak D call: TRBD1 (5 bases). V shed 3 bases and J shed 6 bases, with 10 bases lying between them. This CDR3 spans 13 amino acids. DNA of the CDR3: TGTGCCAGCAGTTTTGTGGGGCCCGATACGCAGTATTTT. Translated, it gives CASSFVGPDTQYF.

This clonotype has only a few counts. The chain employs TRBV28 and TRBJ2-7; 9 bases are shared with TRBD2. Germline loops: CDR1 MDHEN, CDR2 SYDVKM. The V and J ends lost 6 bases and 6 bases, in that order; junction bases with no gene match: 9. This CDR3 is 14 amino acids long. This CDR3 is CASSTHARGGEQYF. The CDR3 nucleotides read TGTGCCAGCAGCACACACGCGCGGGGGGGCGAGCAGTACTTC.

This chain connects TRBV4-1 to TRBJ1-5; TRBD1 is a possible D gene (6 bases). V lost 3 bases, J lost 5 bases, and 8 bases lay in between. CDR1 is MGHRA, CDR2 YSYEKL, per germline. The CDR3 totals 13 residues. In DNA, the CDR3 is TGCGCCAGCAGCCAGTACAGGGATCAGCCCCAGCATTTT. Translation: CASSQYRDQPQHF.

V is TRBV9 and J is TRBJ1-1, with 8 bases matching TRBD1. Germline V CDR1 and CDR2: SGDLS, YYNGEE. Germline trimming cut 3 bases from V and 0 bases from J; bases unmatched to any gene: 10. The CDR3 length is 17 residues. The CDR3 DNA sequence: TGTGCCAGCAGCGACAACGGGGCAGGGGGCTTGAACACTGAAGCTTTCTTT. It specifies CASSDNGAGGLNTEAFF.

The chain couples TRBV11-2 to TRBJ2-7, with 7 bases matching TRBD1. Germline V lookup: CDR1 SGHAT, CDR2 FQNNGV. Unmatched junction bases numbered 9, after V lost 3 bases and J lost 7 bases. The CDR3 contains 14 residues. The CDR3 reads CASSLAPGQYEQYF. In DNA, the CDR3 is TGTGCCAGCAGCTTGGCCCCGGGACAGTATGAGCAGTACTTC.

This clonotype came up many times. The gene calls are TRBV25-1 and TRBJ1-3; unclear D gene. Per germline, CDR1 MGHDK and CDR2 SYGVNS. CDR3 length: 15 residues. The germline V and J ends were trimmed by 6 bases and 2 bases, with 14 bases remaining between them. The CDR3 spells CASRDYQVPGNTIYF. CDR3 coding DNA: TGTGCCAGCAGGGATTACCAGGTCCCTGGAAACACCATATATTTT.

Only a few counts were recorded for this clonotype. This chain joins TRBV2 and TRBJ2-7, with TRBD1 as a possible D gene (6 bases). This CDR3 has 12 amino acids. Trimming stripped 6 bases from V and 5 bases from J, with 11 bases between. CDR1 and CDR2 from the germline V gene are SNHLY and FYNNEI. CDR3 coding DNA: TGTGCCAGCAGAGACAGGCGGGACGAGCAGTACTTC. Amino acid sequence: CASRDRRDEQYF.

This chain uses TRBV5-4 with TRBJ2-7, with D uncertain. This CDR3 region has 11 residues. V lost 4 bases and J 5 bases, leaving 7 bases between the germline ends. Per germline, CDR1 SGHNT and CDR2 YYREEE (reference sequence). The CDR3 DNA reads TGTGCCAGCAGCGAACCGGACGAGCAGTACTTC. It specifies CASSEPDEQYF.

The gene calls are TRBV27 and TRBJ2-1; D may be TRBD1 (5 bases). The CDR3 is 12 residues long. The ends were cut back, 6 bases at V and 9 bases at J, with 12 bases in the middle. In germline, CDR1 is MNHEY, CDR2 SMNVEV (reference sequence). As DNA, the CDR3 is TGTGCCAGCAGGGGGCCGGTGGGTGAGCAGTTCTTC. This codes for CASRGPVGEQFF.

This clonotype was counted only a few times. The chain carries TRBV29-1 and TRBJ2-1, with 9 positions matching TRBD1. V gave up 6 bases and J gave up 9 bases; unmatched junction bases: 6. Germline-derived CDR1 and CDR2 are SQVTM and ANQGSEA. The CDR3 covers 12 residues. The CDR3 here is CSVRTGDVEQFF. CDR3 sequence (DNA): TGCAGCGTCCGGACAGGGGACGTTGAGCAGTTCTTC.

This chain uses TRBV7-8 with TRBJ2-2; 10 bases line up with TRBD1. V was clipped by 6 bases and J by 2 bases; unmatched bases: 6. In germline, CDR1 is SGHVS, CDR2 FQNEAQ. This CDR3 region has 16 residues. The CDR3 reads CASRQWDRGNTGELFF. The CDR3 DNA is TGTGCCAGCAGACAATGGGACAGGGGAAACACCGGGGAGCTGTTTTTT.

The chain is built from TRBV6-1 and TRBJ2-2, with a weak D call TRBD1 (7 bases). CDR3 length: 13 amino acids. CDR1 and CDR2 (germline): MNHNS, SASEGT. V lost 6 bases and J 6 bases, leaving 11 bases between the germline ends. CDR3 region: CASRTGEAGELFF. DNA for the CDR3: TGTGCCAGCAGAACAGGGGAGGCCGGGGAGCTGTTTTTT.

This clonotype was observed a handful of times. The DNA for the CDR3 is TGTGCCAGCAGCTTAGGTCGGGGGCCAGGGTACGAGCAGTACTTC. Translated, it gives CASSLGRGPGYEQYF. This chain uses TRBV7-6 with TRBJ2-7; D tentatively reads TRBD1 or TRBD2 (6 bases each). CDR3 length: 15 residues. Germline V gives CDR1 SGHVS, CDR2 FNYEAQ. V was shortened by 1 base and J by 4 bases, with 14 bases between the two germline ends.

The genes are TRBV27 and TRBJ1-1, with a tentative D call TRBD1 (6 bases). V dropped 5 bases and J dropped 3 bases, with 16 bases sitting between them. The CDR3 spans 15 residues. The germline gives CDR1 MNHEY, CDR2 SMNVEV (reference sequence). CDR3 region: CASSIHREAYTEAFF. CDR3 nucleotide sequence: TGTGCCAGCAGTATACACAGGGAGGCTTACACTGAAGCTTTCTTT.

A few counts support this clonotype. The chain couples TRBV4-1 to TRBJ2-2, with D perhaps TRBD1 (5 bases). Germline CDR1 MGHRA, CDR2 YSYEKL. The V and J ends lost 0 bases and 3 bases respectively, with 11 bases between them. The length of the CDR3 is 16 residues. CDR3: CASSQDPGLYTGELFF. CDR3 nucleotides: TGCGCCAGCAGCCAAGATCCAGGGCTTTACACCGGGGAGCTGTTTTTT.

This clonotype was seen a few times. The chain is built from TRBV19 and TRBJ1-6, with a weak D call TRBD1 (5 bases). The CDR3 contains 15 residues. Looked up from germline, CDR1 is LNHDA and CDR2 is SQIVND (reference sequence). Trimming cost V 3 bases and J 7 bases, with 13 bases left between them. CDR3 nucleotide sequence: TGTGCCAGTAGTATTGCCATACGGGGGAATTCACCCCTCCACTTT. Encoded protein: CASSIAIRGNSPLHF.

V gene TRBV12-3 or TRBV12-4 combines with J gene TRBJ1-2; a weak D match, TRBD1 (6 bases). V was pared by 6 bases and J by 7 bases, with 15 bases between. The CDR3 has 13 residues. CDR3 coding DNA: TGTGCCAGCAGAGAAACAGGGCCCGGTGGCTACACCTTC. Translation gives CASRETGPGGYTF.

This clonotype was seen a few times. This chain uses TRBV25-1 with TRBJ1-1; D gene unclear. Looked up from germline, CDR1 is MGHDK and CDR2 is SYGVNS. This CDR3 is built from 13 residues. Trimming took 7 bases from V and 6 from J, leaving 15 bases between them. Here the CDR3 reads CASKDLEGAEAFF. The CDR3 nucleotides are TGTGCCAGCAAGGACCTCGAGGGTGCTGAAGCTTTCTTT.

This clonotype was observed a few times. CDR3 in DNA: TGTGCCAGCAGCACAGACAGAAATAATGAAAAACTGTTTTTT. It encodes CASSTDRNNEKLFF. The V gene is TRBV21-1, the J gene TRBJ1-4. TRBV21-1 is flagged as a pseudogene. The CDR3 is 14 amino acids.